This passage covers 19 T cell receptor beta chains from one sample sequenced in a study of blood T cell repertoires in COVID-19 (dated by TCRdb to about 2020). The library came from the immunoSEQ multiplex PCR assay. Entries here come from immuneACCESS through TCRdb and include only in-frame sequences with V and J called. Some clones fail to appear in such tables; in the studies checked, an unresolved V gene covers under half of the shortfall, and the cause of the remainder is unknown. Present in this sample are 250,000 to 300,000 clones, around 90% of which were seen just once. 2% to 2.5% of the sample is taken by the ten largest. The sample was peripheral blood. The origin of the receptors is a woman in her fifties or sixties who had recovered from COVID-19.

The gene calls are TRBV5-4 and TRBJ1-1; TRBD1 matches at 7 bases. The trim removed 4 bases at V and 3 bases at J, leaving 6 bases unmatched. The CDR3 has 14 amino acids. Germline values: CDR1 SGHNT, CDR2 YYREEE (reference sequence). DNA for the CDR3: TGTGCCAGCAGCCCACGAACAGGGGACACTGAAGCTTTCTTT. Translated: CASSPRTGDTEAFF.

The CDR3 DNA reads as TGTGCCAGCAGCTTAGGAGGGAGGGCCTACGAGCAGTACTTC. Translated, it gives CASSLGGRAYEQYF. The rearrangement uses TRBV11-3 and TRBJ2-7, with 7 bases lining up with TRBD2. Unmatched junction bases numbered 2, after V lost 1 base and J lost 2 bases. Germline assignment: CDR1 SGHNT and CDR2 YENEEA. The CDR3 contains 14 residues.

The V call is TRBV9, the J call TRBJ1-3; D is uncertain. The CDR3 extends over 16 amino acids. V was pared by 4 bases and J by 0 bases, with 14 bases between. CDR1 SGDLS and CDR2 YYNGEE come from the germline V gene. For the CDR3, the DNA is TGTGCCAGCAGCCCGTCCTTTCGGGACTCTGGAAACACCATATATTTT. Its translation: CASSPSFRDSGNTIYF.

This clone was found many times. CDR3 protein: CASSTPGHPPGGNTIYF. The DNA of the CDR3 is TGTGCCAGCAGCACTCCGGGACACCCTCCAGGGGGAAACACCATATATTTT. The J gene is TRBJ1-3, the V gene TRBV21-1; the table's D gene call, TRBD1, was not cross checked with the DNA. TRBV21-1 is given as a pseudogene. The CDR3 totals 17 residues.

The chain recombines TRBV30 with TRBJ2-1; 7 bases match TRBD1. With 0 bases clipped from V and 4 bases from J, the junction kept 9 bases outside the gene matches. Germline assignment: CDR1 GTSNPN and CDR2 SVGIG (reference sequence). The CDR3 has 16 residues. Here the CDR3 DNA reads TGTGCCTGGAGTGTGCTAGGGACAGCCGAGTACAATGAGCAGTTCTTC. Protein sequence: CAWSVLGTAEYNEQFF.

The CDR3 is CASSLRGGLGEKLFF. The CDR3 region has the DNA TGTGCCAGCAGCTTAAGGGGGGGGCTCGGCGAAAAACTGTTTTTT. The chain couples TRBV7-2 to TRBJ1-4; TRBD1 is a possible D gene (6 bases). The germline V gene has CDR1 SGHTA and CDR2 FQGNSA. V lost 2 bases and J 8 bases, leaving 15 bases between the germline ends. The CDR3 is 15 residues long.

This chain connects TRBV9 to TRBJ1-2; 9 bases map to TRBD1. Losses at the gene ends were 0 bases for V and 3 bases for J; bases not matched to a gene: 0. Per the germline V gene, CDR1 is SGDLS and CDR2 is YYNGEE. CDR3 size: 14 residues. DNA of the CDR3: TGTGCCAGCAGCGTAGGGACAGGGGACTATGGCTACACCTTC. Its protein product is CASSVGTGDYGYTF.

This sequence joins TRBV20-1 and TRBJ2-3; tentative D call: TRBD1 (6 bases). The germline V and J ends were trimmed by 7 bases and 4 bases, with 9 bases remaining between them. Germline lookup yields CDR1 DFQATT and CDR2 SNEGSKA (reference sequence). CDR3 length: 11 residues. In nucleotides, the CDR3 is TGCAGTGACTCAGGGGCAGATACGCAGTATTTT. Translated, it gives CSDSGADTQYF.

The gene calls are TRBV29-1 and TRBJ1-1; D may be TRBD1 (6 bases). Trimming took off 6 bases at V and 3 bases at J, with 17 bases between the two ends. The CDR3 runs to 14 residues. Germline V gives CDR1 SQVTM, CDR2 ANQGSEA. The CDR3 DNA sequence: TGCAGCGTCTACGGGACACGGGGAGACACTGAAGCTTTCTTT. It codes for CSVYGTRGDTEAFF.

This clone appeared once. CDR3 DNA sequence: TGTGCCTGGAGTTCCGGACAGGGGAGAGGCTACACCTTC. It is translated as CAWSSGQGRGYTF. The chain employs TRBV30 and TRBJ1-2, with 9 bases identical to TRBD1. The CDR3 loop spans 13 amino acids. J lost 8 bases, V lost 2 bases, and 6 bases had no gene match. Germline V gene data show CDR1 as GTSNPN and CDR2 as SVGIG (reference sequence). Complete variable domain (other parts from reference TRBV30 and TRBJ1-2): SQTIHQWPATLVQPVGSPLSLECTVEGTSNPNLYWYRQAAGRGLQLLFYSVGIGQISSEVPQNLSASRPQDRQFILSSKKLLLSDSGFYLCAWSSGQGRGYTFGSGTRLTVV.

The V call is TRBV5-1, the J call TRBJ1-4, with a weak D call TRBD1 (5 bases). Per the germline V gene, CDR1 is SGHRS and CDR2 is YFSETQ. V was cut by 2 bases and J by 10 bases, with 15 bases left in between. This CDR3 has 14 residues. The CDR3 DNA sequence: TGCGCCAGCAGCTTTGGGACTCTGTATGGAAAACTGTTTTTT. Translated, it gives CASSFGTLYGKLFF.

This clone was counted a single time. V and J are TRBV15 and TRBJ1-5; D is perhaps TRBD1 (5 bases). Trimming stripped 1 base from V and 7 bases from J, with 20 bases between. This CDR3 comprises 17 residues. CDR1 is LNHNV and CDR2 is YYDKDF in the germline V gene (reference sequence). The CDR3 here is CATSRGAGQWESQPQHF. The DNA for the CDR3 is TGTGCCACCAGCAGAGGGGCAGGGCAGTGGGAAAGCCAGCCCCAGCATTTT.

V is TRBV7-2 and J is TRBJ1-2; a possible D gene is TRBD1 (6 bases). The V gene lost 7 bases and the J gene lost 4 bases, with 16 bases spanning the gap. CDR1 SGHTA and CDR2 FQGNSA come from the germline V gene. The CDR3 length is 14 residues. For the CDR3, the DNA is TGTGCCAGCATCCCGGCGGGGGGGCTCTATGGCTACACCTTC. Its translation is CASIPAGGLYGYTF.

This clone showed up just a few times. The chain employs TRBV28 and TRBJ1-2; TRBD1 might be the D (5 bases). V lost 6 bases and J 5 bases, leaving 10 bases between the germline ends. Germline V gene lookup returns CDR1 MDHEN and CDR2 SYDVKM. This CDR3 region has 12 residues. CDR3 amino acids: CASRIRGYGYTF. CDR3 bases: TGTGCCAGCAGGATTCGGGGGTATGGCTACACCTTC.

A single count supports this clone. V and J are TRBV27 and TRBJ1-4; a weak D match, TRBD1 (6 bases). The CDR3 extends over 16 amino acids. The germline CDR1 and CDR2 sequences are MNHEY and SMNVEV (reference sequence). Trimming took 6 bases from V and 4 from J, leaving 18 bases between them. The CDR3 sequence: CASSRKGGEHNEKLFF. CDR3 nucleotide sequence: TGTGCCAGCAGCCGAAAAGGGGGGGAACATAATGAAAAACTGTTTTTT.

The V call is TRBV5-5, the J call TRBJ1-4; no clear D gene. This CDR3 region has 14 residues. The V gene's germline CDR1 is SGHKS and CDR2 YYEKEE (reference sequence). Trimming pared 1 base from V and 5 bases from J, leaving 9 bases between. The CDR3 is CASSLRDLNEKLFF. The CDR3 DNA is TGTGCCAGCAGCTTGCGGGATTTGAATGAAAAACTGTTTTTT.

The chain links TRBV19 to TRBJ2-2; 7 positions agree with TRBD2. V dropped 3 bases and J dropped 1; count of bases not matched to a gene: 2. Per germline, CDR1 LNHDA and CDR2 SQIVND (reference sequence). The length of the CDR3 is 15 residues. CDR3 loop: CASSILAGNTGELFF. The CDR3 bases are TGTGCCAGTAGTATCTTAGCGGGGAACACCGGGGAGCTGTTTTTT.

J is TRBJ1-2 and V is TRBV11-2; unclear D gene. CDR1 is SGHAT, CDR2 FQNNGV, per germline. This CDR3 contains 14 residues. The ends were cut back, 0 bases at V and 5 bases at J, with 10 bases in the middle. CDR3 DNA sequence: TGTGCCAGCAGCTTAGATCACAGCTTTTATGGCTACACCTTC. As protein: CASSLDHSFYGYTF.

CDR3 bases: TGTGCCAGCAGTAAAAAGGGACAGATGCTCGGCAATGAGCAGTTCTTC. Amino acids: CASSKKGQMLGNEQFF. The V gene is TRBV28, the J gene TRBJ2-1; the match to TRBD1 covers 7 bases. V was pared by 5 bases and J by 6 bases, with 13 bases of the junction left unmatched. There are 16 residues in the CDR3. CDR1 is MDHEN, CDR2 SYDVKM, per germline.